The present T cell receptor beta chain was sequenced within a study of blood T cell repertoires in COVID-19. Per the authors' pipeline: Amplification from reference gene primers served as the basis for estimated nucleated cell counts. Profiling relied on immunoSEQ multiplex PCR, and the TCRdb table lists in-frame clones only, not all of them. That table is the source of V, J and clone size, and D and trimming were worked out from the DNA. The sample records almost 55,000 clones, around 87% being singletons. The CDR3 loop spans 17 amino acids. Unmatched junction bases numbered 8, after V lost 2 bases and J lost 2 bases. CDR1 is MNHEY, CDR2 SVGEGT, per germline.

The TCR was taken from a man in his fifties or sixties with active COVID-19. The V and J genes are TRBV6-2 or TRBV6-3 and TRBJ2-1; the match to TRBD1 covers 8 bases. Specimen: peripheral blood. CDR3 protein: CASSYPSTGDTYNEQFF. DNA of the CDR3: TGTGCCAGCAGTTACCCCTCGACAGGGGACACCTACAATGAGCAGTTCTTC.